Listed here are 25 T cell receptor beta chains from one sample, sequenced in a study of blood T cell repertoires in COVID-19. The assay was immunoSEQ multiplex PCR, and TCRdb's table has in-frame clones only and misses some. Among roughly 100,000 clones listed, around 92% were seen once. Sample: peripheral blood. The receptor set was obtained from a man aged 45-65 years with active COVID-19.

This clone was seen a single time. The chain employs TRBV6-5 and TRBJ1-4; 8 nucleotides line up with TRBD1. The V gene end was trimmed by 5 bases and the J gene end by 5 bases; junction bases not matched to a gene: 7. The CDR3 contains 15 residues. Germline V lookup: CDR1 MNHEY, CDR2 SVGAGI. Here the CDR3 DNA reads TGTGCCAGCAGTCAGGACAGGGTCCGGAATGAAAAACTGTTTTTT. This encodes CASSQDRVRNEKLFF.

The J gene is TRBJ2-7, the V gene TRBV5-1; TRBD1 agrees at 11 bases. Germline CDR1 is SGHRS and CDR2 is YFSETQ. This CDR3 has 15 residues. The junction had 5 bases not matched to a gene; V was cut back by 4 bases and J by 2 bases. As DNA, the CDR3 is TGCGCCAGCAGCACGGGACAGGGGGGGACCTACGAGCAGTACTTC. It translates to CASSTGQGGTYEQYF.

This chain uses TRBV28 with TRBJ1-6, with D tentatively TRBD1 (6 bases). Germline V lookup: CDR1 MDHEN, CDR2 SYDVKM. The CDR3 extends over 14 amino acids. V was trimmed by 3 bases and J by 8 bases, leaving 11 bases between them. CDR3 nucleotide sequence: TGTGCCAGCAGTTTGGGCAGGGGAGATTCACCCCTCCACTTT. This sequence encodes CASSLGRGDSPLHF.

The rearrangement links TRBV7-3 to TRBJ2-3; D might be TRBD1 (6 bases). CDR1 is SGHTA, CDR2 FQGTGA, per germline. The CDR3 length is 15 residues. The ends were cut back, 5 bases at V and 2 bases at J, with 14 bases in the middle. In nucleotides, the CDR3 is TGTGCCAGCAGCACACAGGGAATGCCCACAGATACGCAGTATTTT. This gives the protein CASSTQGMPTDTQYF. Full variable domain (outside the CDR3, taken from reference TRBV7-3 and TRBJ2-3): GAGVSQTPSNKVTEKGKYVELRCDPISGHTALYWYRQSLGQGPEFLIYFQGTGAADDSGLPNDRFFAVRPEGSVSTLKIQRTERGDSAVYLCASSTQGMPTDTQYFGPGTRLTVL.

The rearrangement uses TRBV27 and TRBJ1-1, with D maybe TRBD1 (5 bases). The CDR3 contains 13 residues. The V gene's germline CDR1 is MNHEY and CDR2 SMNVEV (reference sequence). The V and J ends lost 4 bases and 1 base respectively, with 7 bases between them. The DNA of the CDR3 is TGTGCCAGCAGTTGGAGGGGGAACACTGAAGCTTTCTTT. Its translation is CASSWRGNTEAFF.

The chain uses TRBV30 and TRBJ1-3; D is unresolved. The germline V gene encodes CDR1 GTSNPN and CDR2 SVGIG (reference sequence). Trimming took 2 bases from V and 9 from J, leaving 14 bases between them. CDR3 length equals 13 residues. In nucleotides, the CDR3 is TGTGCCTGGAGTCCGAGGACTTCGACCACCATATATTTT. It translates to CAWSPRTSTTIYF.

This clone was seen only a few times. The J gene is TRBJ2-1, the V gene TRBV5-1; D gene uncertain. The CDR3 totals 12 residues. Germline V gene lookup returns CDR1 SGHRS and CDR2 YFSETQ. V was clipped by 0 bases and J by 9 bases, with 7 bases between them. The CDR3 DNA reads TGCGCCAGCAGCTTGGGTAGCAGTGAGCAGTTCTTC. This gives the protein CASSLGSSEQFF.

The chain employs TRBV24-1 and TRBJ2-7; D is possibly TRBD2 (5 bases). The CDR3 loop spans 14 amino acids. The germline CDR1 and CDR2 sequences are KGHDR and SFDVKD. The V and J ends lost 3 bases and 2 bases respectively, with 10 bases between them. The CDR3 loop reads CATSDPGKTYEQYF. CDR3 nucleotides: TGTGCCACCAGTGATCCCGGGAAGACCTACGAGCAGTACTTC.

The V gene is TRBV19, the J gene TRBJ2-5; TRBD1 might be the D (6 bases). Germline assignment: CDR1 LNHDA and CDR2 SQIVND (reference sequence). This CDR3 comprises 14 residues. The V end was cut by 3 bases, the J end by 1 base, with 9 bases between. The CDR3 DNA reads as TGTGCCAGTAGTATTGGGGGCGGCCAAGAGACCCAGTACTTC. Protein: CASSIGGGQETQYF.

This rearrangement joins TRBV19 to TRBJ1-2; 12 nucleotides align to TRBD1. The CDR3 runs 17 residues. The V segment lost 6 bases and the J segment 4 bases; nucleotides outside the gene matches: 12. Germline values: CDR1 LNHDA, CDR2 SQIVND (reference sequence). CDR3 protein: CASSPTGTGGLSYGYTF. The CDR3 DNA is TGTGCCAGTAGCCCTACCGGGACAGGGGGCTTAAGCTATGGCTACACCTTC.

This CDR3 is CASSLGGSSGNTIYF. The CDR3, as DNA: TGTGCCAGCAGTTTGGGGGGGTCCTCTGGAAACACCATATATTTT. The V call is TRBV28, the J call TRBJ1-3; TRBD1 might be the D (5 bases). CDR1 and CDR2 (germline): MDHEN, SYDVKM. With 3 bases removed from V and 0 bases from J, the gap between germline ends came to 9 bases. The CDR3 loop spans 15 amino acids.

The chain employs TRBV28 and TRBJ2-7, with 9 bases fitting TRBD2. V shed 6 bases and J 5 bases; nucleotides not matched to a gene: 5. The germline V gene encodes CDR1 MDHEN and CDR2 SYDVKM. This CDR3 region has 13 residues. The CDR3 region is CASRGTSFDEQYF. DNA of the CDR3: TGTGCCAGCAGGGGGACTAGCTTCGACGAGCAGTACTTC.

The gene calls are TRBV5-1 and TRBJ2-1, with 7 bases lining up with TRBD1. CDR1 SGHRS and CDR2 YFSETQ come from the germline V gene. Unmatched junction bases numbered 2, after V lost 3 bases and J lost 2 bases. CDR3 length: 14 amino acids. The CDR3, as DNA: TGCGCCAGCAGCTCGGGACAGACCTACAATGAGCAGTTCTTC. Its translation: CASSSGQTYNEQFF.

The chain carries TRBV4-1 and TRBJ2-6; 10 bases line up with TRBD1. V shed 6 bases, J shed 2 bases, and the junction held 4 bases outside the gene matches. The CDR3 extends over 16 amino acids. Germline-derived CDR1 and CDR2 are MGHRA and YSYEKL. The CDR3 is CASSPGTGAGANVLTF. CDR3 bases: TGCGCCAGCAGTCCCGGGACAGGGGCTGGGGCCAACGTCCTGACTTTC.

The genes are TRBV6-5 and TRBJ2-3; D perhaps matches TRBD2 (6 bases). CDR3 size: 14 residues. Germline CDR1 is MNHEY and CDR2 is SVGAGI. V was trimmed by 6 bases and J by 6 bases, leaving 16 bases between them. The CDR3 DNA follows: TGTGCCAGCAGCCCCAACCGGGACTCGGATACGCAGTATTTT. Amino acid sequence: CASSPNRDSDTQYF.

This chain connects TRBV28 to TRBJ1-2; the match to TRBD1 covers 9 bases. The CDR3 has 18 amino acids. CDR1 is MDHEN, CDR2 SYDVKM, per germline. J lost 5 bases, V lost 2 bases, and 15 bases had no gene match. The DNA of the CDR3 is TGTGCCAGCAGTTTACAAAAACAGGGGGCCGTTAATAGGTATGGCTACACCTTC. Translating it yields CASSLQKQGAVNRYGYTF.

The CDR3 DNA reads as TGCGCCAGCAGTGAGTCCGGCAGGACTGGAAACACCATATATTTT. This codes for CASSESGRTGNTIYF. This chain connects TRBV10-1 to TRBJ1-3; D ambiguous. The CDR3 consists of 15 residues. V dropped 0 bases and J dropped 2 bases, with 8 bases sitting between them. Germline values: CDR1 WNHNN, CDR2 SYGVQD (reference sequence).

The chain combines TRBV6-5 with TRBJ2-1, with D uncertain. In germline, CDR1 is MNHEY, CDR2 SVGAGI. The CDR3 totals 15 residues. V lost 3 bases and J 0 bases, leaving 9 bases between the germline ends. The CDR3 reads CASSYAERSYNEQFF. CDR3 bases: TGTGCCAGCAGTTATGCGGAACGCTCCTACAATGAGCAGTTCTTC.

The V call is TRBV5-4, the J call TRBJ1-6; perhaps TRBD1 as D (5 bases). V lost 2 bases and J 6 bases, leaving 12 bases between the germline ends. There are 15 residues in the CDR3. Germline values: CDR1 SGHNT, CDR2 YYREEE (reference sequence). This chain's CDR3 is CASSLGQGGNSPLHF. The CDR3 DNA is TGTGCCAGCAGCTTAGGGCAGGGAGGTAATTCACCCCTCCACTTT.

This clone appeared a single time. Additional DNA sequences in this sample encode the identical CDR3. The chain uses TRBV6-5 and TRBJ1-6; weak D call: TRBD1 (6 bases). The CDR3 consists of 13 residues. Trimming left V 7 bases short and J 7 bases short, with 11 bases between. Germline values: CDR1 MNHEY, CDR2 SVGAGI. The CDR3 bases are TGTGCCAGCACAACAGGGTGGAATTCACCCCTCCACTTT. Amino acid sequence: CASTTGWNSPLHF.

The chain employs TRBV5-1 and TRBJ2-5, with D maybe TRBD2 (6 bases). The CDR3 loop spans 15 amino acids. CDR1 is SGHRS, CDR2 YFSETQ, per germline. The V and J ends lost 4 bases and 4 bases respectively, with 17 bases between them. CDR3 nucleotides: TGCGCCAGCAGCGCCGAGGGAGGCCAGGGAGAGACCCAGTACTTC. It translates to CASSAEGGQGETQYF. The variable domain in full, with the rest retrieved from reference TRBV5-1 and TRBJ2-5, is KAGVTQTPRYLIKTRGQQVTLSCSPISGHRSVSWYQQTPGQGLQFLFEYFSETQRNKGNFPGRFSGRQFSNSRSEMNVSTLELGDSALYLCASSAEGGQGETQYFGPGTRLLVL.

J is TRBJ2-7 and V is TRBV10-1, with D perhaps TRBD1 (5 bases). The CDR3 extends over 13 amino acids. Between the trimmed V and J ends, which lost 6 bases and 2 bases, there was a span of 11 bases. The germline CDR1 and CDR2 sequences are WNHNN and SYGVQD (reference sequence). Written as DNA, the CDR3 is TGCGCCAGCAGCGGTGACAGTCCCTACGAGCAGTACTTC. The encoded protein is CASSGDSPYEQYF.

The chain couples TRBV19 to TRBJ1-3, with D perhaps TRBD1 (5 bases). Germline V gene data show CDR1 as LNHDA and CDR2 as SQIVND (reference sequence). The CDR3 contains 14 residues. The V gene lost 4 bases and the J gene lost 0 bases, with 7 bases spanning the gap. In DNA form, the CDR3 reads TGTGCCAGTAGTAGGGACTACTCTGGAAACACCATATATTTT. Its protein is CASSRDYSGNTIYF.

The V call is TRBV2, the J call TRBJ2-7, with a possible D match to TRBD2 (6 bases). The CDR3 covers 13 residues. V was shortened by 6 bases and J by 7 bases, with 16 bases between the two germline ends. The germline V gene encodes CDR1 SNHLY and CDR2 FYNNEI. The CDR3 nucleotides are TGTGCCAGCAGGCCGCGACTAGTCGGTGAGCAGTACTTC. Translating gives CASRPRLVGEQYF. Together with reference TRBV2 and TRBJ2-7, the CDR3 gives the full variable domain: EPEVTQTPSHQVTQMGQEVILRCVPISNHLYFYWYRQILGQKVEFLVSFYNNEISEKSEIFDDQFSVERPDGSNFTLKIRSTKLEDSAMYFCASRPRLVGEQYFGPGTRLTVT.

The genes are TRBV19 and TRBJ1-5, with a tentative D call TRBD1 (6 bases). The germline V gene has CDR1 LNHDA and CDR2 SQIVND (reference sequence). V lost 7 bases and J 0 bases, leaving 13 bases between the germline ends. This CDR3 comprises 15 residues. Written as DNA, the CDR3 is TGTGCCAGTACCCCGGGGGGCTTTAGCAATCAGCCCCAGCATTTT. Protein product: CASTPGGFSNQPQHF.